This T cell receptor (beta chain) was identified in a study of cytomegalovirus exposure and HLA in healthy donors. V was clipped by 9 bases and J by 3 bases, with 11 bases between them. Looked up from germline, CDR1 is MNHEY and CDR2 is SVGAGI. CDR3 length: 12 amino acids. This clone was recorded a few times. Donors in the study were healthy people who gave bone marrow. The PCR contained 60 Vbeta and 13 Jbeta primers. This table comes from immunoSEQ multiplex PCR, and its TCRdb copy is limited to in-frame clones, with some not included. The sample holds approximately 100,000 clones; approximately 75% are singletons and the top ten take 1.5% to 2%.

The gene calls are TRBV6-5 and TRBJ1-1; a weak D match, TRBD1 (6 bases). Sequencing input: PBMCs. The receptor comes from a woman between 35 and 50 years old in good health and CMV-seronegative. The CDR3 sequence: CASGEGDTEAFF. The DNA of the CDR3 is TGTGCCAGTGGCGAGGGGGACACTGAAGCTTTCTTT.